The 23 T cell receptor beta chains listed next were all sequenced from one sample in a study of shared clonotypes between healthy human individuals. Some clones are missing from TCRdb's copy, which holds only in-frame ones; the method was immunoSEQ multiplex PCR. The sample holds roughly 1,500,000 clones, around 98% seen once. What was sequenced was naive CD4+ T cells sorted from blood. Regarding subset: CD45RA+ positively selected. The receptors originated from a young man in good health.

The gene calls are TRBV9 and TRBJ1-2; possible D gene TRBD1, 5 bases. Germline CDR1 is SGDLS and CDR2 is YYNGEE. V lost 0 bases to trimming and J lost 0 bases, with 15 bases between them. The CDR3 sequence is 17 residues long. The CDR3 loop reads CASSVGIDRAANYGYTF. CDR3 bases: TGTGCCAGCAGCGTAGGGATCGACAGAGCAGCTAACTATGGCTACACCTTC. Together with reference TRBV9 and TRBJ1-2, the CDR3 gives the full variable domain: DSGVTQTPKHLITATGQRVTLRCSPRSGDLSVYWYQQSLDQGLQFLIQYYNGEERAKGNILERFSAQQFPDLHSELNLSSLELGDSALYFCASSVGIDRAANYGYTFGSGTRLTVV.

The chain has TRBV6-1 and TRBJ1-1; no reliable D call. Germline values: CDR1 MNHNS, CDR2 SASEGT. The V gene lost 7 bases and the J gene lost 11 bases, with 14 bases spanning the gap. CDR3 length: 11 amino acids. CDR3 DNA: TGTGCCAGCAATGCCGGCCTAGAGGCTTTCTTT. Amino acids: CASNAGLEAFF.

The J gene is TRBJ1-2, the V gene TRBV9, with TRBD1 as a possible D gene (5 bases). Germline CDR1 is SGDLS and CDR2 is YYNGEE. The germline V and J ends were trimmed by 3 bases and 4 bases, with 13 bases remaining between them. The CDR3 covers 14 residues. CDR3 sequence (DNA): TGTGCCAGCAGCGGAGGAACAGGCCTCTATGGCTACACCTTC. Amino acids: CASSGGTGLYGYTF. The full variable domain, rest sourced from reference TRBV9 and TRBJ1-2, is DSGVTQTPKHLITATGQRVTLRCSPRSGDLSVYWYQQSLDQGLQFLIQYYNGEERAKGNILERFSAQQFPDLHSELNLSSLELGDSALYFCASSGGTGLYGYTFGSGTRLTVV.

This sequence joins TRBV6-5 and TRBJ2-5; TRBD2 is a possible D gene (5 bases). This CDR3 is 12 amino acids long. Trimming stripped 7 bases from V and 5 bases from J, with 11 bases between. Per germline, CDR1 MNHEY and CDR2 SVGAGI. CDR3 sequence (DNA): TGTGCCAGCACCTATCGCGGGGAGACCCAGTACTTC. Amino acid sequence: CASTYRGETQYF.

The chain recombines TRBV2 with TRBJ1-1, with TRBD1 as a possible D gene (6 bases). CDR3 length: 19 residues. Germline CDR1 and CDR2: SNHLY and FYNNEI. V was trimmed by 3 bases and J by 0 bases, leaving 23 bases between them. Here the CDR3 reads CASSDGRGGTIAMNTEAFF. The CDR3 DNA is TGTGCCAGCAGTGATGGCAGGGGAGGAACTATCGCTATGAACACTGAAGCTTTCTTT.

The chain uses TRBV4-2 and TRBJ2-1; no firm D call. Trimming cost V 1 base and J 6 bases, with 4 bases left between them. CDR1 is LGHNA and CDR2 is YNFKEQ in the germline V gene. The CDR3 loop spans 12 amino acids. Here the CDR3 DNA reads TGTGCCAGCAGCCAAGTCTTCAATGAGCAGTTCTTC. Translating it yields CASSQVFNEQFF.

In regard to this clone: This sample also contains other DNA sequences that code for the same CDR3. The chain links TRBV29-1 to TRBJ2-3; tentative D call: TRBD2 (5 bases). V was clipped by 3 bases and J by 1 base, with 11 bases between them. CDR3 size: 14 residues. From germline, CDR1 is SQVTM and CDR2 ANQGSEA. CDR3 in DNA: TGCAGCGTTGAGGCGGGCGCTGGCACAGATACGCAGTATTTT. Protein product: CSVEAGAGTDTQYF.

The chain employs TRBV6-1 and TRBJ2-7; 8 nucleotides agree with TRBD2. The CDR3 spans 14 residues. The germline V gene has CDR1 MNHNS and CDR2 SASEGT. Unmatched junction bases numbered 7, after V lost 6 bases and J lost 3 bases. In nucleotides, the CDR3 is TGTGCCAGCAGGCAGCGGGAGATCCTCTACGAGCAGTACTTC. It codes for CASRQREILYEQYF.

The rearrangement links TRBV27 to TRBJ2-6, with D perhaps TRBD1 (6 bases). V lost 6 bases and J lost 3, with 12 bases in between. This CDR3 comprises 15 residues. Germline V gives CDR1 MNHEY, CDR2 SMNVEV (reference sequence). The CDR3, as DNA: TGTGCCAGCAGCCTCCCAGGGGTTGGGGCCAACGTCCTGACTTTC. Protein: CASSLPGVGANVLTF.

CDR3 sequence (DNA): TGTGCCAGCAGCTTAGCATCTACAGCGAATGAGCAGTTCTTC. It encodes CASSLASTANEQFF. The genes are TRBV7-2 and TRBJ2-1; D not resolved. V lost 0 bases to trimming and J lost 7 bases, with 10 bases between them. Germline values: CDR1 SGHTA, CDR2 FQGNSA. The CDR3 totals 14 residues.

V gene TRBV5-1 combines with J gene TRBJ1-4, with a weak D call TRBD1 (6 bases). V was trimmed by 0 bases and J by 8 bases, leaving 17 bases between them. This CDR3 has 16 amino acids. Germline CDR1 and CDR2: SGHRS and YFSETQ. The chain's CDR3 is CASSLGQAIGREKLFF. DNA for the CDR3: TGCGCCAGCAGCTTGGGACAGGCTATCGGGAGAGAAAAACTGTTTTTT. Full variable domain (missing parts from reference TRBV5-1 and TRBJ1-4): KAGVTQTPRYLIKTRGQQVTLSCSPISGHRSVSWYQQTPGQGLQFLFEYFSETQRNKGNFPGRFSGRQFSNSRSEMNVSTLELGDSALYLCASSLGQAIGREKLFFGSGTQLSVL.

This chain uses TRBV28 with TRBJ1-4; TRBD1 might be the D (5 bases). The CDR3 has 15 amino acids. CDR1 and CDR2 (germline): MDHEN, SYDVKM. V was trimmed by 4 bases and J by 10 bases, leaving 19 bases between them. CDR3 nucleotides: TGTGCCAGCAGTTCTTACTCCCGGGACCTCGGAAAACTGTTTTTT. Its protein is CASSSYSRDLGKLFF.

The chain couples TRBV10-3 to TRBJ1-2, with a weak D call TRBD1 (6 bases). The CDR3 totals 13 residues. The V gene lost 10 bases and the J gene lost 4 bases, with 16 bases spanning the gap. The germline V gene encodes CDR1 ENHRY and CDR2 SYGVKD. The CDR3, as DNA: TGTGCCACCCAGGGGCGGGAAATCTATGGCTACACCTTC. It codes for CATQGREIYGYTF.

The V call is TRBV5-1, the J call TRBJ2-7; TRBD2 matches at 9 bases. There are 16 residues in the CDR3. Germline V lookup: CDR1 SGHRS, CDR2 YFSETQ. V was clipped by 5 bases and J by 3 bases; unmatched bases: 12. In nucleotides, the CDR3 is TGCGCCAGCAGTCTGGAGGGCGGGAGGGCCTTCTACGAGCAGTACTTC. Translating it yields CASSLEGGRAFYEQYF.

V is TRBV28 and J is TRBJ1-3; maybe TRBD1 (5 bases). Germline V CDR1 and CDR2: MDHEN, SYDVKM. The CDR3 sequence is 16 residues long. V was shortened by 6 bases and J by 0 bases, with 15 bases between the two germline ends. The CDR3 nucleotides are TGTGCCAGCAGCTCGGGGGAGGCAGTCTCTGGAAACACCATATATTTT. As protein: CASSSGEAVSGNTIYF.

In nucleotides, the CDR3 is TGTGCCAGCACCGAGGACCACCGTGGCAATGAGCAGTTCTTC. Amino acid sequence: CASTEDHRGNEQFF. The chain is built from TRBV7-3 and TRBJ2-1; D remains unclear. The CDR3 spans 14 residues. The germline V gene encodes CDR1 SGHTA and CDR2 FQGTGA. The germline V and J ends were trimmed by 7 bases and 6 bases, with 16 bases remaining between them.

On this clone: Other DNA sequences within the sample encode an identical CDR3. CDR3 residues: CASSPPRLAGGETQYF. The CDR3 coding sequence is TGTGCCAGCAGCCCCCCGCGACTAGCGGGAGGGGAGACCCAGTACTTC. The V call is TRBV9, the J call TRBJ2-5; 14 bases line up with TRBD2. Germline CDR1 SGDLS, CDR2 YYNGEE. Unmatched junction bases numbered 7, after V lost 4 bases and J lost 5 bases. This CDR3 comprises 16 residues.

V is TRBV11-1 and J is TRBJ2-7, with 9 nucleotides matching TRBD1. The CDR3 has 17 residues. Germline lookup yields CDR1 SGHAT and CDR2 FQDESV (reference sequence). Trimming at V came to 3 bases and at J to 0 bases, leaving 9 bases not matched to a gene. The CDR3 DNA follows: TGTGCCAGCAGCTTTCCCCGGGGACAGGGTAGCTCCTACGAGCAGTACTTC. It yields the protein CASSFPRGQGSSYEQYF.

V usage is TRBV7-2 and J usage is TRBJ1-3; 10 bases fit TRBD1. Germline assignment: CDR1 SGHTA and CDR2 FQGNSA. V shed 5 bases, J shed 6 bases, and the junction held 4 bases outside the gene matches. The CDR3 has 14 residues. The DNA for the CDR3 is TGTGCCAGCAGCCAAGACAGGGGGCTAAACACCATATATTTT. It translates to CASSQDRGLNTIYF.

This chain joins TRBV5-4 and TRBJ2-3, with D possibly being TRBD2 (7 bases). The germline CDR1 and CDR2 sequences are SGHNT and YYREEE (reference sequence). The V gene lost 2 bases and the J gene lost 0 bases, with 16 bases spanning the gap. CDR3 length equals 17 residues. The CDR3 nucleotides read TGTGCCAGCAGCTTCGGGGGGCGTGAGACCAGCACAGATACGCAGTATTTT. Its protein product is CASSFGGRETSTDTQYF.

This clone has just one count. The chain recombines TRBV7-2 with TRBJ1-3; D uncertain. CDR3 length: 15 amino acids. Between the trimmed V and J ends, which lost 1 base and 0 bases, there was a span of 7 bases. Germline V gene sequence: CDR1 SGHTA, CDR2 FQGNSA. CDR3 nucleotide sequence: TGTGCCAGCAGCTTAGTCCCAGTCTCTGGAAACACCATATATTTT. Translating gives CASSLVPVSGNTIYF.

The rearrangement joins TRBV28 to TRBJ2-7; 7 nucleotides line up with TRBD2. This CDR3 is built from 13 residues. CDR1 and CDR2 (germline): MDHEN, SYDVKM. J lost 3 bases, V lost 9 bases, and 8 bases had no gene match. In DNA, the CDR3 is TGTGCCAGTCGACCAGAGCGGGACTACGAGCAGTACTTC. It is translated as CASRPERDYEQYF.

The rearrangement joins TRBV6-5 to TRBJ1-5; tentatively, D is TRBD1 (5 bases). The germline V gene has CDR1 MNHEY and CDR2 SVGAGI. The CDR3 sequence is 13 residues long. With 0 bases removed from V and 6 bases from J, the gap between germline ends came to 6 bases. The CDR3 here is CASSYSDIQPQHF. In nucleotides, the CDR3 is TGTGCCAGCAGTTACTCGGACATTCAGCCCCAGCATTTT.